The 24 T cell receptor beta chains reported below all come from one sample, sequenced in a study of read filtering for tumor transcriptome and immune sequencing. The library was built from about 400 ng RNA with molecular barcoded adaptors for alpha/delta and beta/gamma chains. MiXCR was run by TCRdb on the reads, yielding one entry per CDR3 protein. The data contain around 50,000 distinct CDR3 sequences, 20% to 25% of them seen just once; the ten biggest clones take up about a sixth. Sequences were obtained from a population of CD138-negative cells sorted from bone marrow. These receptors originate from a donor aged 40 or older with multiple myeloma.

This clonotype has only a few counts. The CDR3 DNA is TGTGCCAGCAGTTCCGAACAGGGGGGAGGGAACACTGAAGCTTTCTTT. It yields the protein CASSSEQGGGNTEAFF. The chain has TRBV6-5 and TRBJ1-1, with 8 nucleotides matching TRBD1. Germline V gene data show CDR1 as MNHEY and CDR2 as SVGAGI. This CDR3 is 16 amino acids long. V lost 4 bases to trimming and J lost 1 base; unmatched junction nucleotides: 8.

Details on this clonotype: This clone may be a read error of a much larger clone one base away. The CDR3: CASSQDRTGNTRELFF. The CDR3 DNA reads TGTGCCAGCAGCCAAGATAGGACAGGAAACACCCGGGAGCTGTTTTTT. The genes are TRBV4-2 and TRBJ2-2, with 7 bases matching TRBD1. CDR1 is LGHNA and CDR2 is YNFKEQ in the germline V gene. This CDR3 spans 16 amino acids.

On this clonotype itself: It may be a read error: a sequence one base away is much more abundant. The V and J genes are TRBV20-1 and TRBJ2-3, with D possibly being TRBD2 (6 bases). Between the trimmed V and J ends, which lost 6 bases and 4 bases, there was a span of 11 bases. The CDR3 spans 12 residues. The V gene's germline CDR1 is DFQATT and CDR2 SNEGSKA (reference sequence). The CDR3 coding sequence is TGCAGTGCCGACCCTAGCGCAGATACGCAGTATTTT. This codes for CSADPSADTQYF.

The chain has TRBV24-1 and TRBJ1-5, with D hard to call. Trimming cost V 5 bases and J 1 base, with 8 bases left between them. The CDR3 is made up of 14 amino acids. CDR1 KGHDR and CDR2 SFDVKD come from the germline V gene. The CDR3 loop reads CATSVGHSNQPQHF. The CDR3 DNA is TGTGCCACCAGTGTAGGGCACAGCAATCAGCCCCAGCATTTT.

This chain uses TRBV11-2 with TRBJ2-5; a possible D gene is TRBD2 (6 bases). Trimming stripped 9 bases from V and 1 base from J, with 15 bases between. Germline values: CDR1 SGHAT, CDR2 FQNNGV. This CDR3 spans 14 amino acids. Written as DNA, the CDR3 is TGTGCCAGTAATCCGGTACTAGCCCAAGAGACCCAGTACTTC. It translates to CASNPVLAQETQYF.

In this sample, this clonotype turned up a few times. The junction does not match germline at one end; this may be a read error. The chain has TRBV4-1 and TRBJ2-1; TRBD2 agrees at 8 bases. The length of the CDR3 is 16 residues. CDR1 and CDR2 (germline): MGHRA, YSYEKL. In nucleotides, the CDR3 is TGCGCCAGCAGCTCCCCGGGACTAGACTCCTACAGTGAGCAGTTCTTC. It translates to CASSSPGLDSYSEQFF.

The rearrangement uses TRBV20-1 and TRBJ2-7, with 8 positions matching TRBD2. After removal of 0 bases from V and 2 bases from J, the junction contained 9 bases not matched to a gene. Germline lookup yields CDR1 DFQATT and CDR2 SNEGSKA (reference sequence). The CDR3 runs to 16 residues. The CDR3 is CSARDTFGGLAYEQYF. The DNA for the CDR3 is TGCAGTGCTAGAGATACGTTCGGGGGACTAGCCTACGAGCAGTACTTC.

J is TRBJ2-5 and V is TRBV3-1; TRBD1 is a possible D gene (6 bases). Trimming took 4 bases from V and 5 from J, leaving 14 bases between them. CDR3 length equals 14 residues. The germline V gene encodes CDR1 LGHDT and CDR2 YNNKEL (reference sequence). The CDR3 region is CASSPEQGWETQYF. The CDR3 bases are TGTGCCAGCAGCCCGGAACAGGGTTGGGAGACCCAGTACTTC.

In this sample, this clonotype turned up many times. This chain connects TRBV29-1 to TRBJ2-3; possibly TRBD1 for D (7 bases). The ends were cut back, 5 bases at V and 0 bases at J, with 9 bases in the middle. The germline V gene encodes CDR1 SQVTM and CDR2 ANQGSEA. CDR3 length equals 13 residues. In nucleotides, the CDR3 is TGCAGCGTTTCAGGGGGGAGCACAGATACGCAGTATTTT. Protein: CSVSGGSTDTQYF.

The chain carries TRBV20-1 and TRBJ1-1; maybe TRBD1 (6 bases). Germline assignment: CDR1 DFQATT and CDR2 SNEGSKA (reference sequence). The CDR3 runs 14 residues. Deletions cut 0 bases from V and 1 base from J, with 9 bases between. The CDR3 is CSAREGAPNTEAFF. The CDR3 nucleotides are TGCAGTGCTAGAGAGGGGGCCCCGAACACTGAAGCTTTCTTT.

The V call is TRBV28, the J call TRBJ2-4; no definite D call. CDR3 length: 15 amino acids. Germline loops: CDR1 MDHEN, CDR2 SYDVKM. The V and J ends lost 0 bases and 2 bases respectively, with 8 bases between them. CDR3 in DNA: TGTGCCAGCAGTTTATGGGGGAAATCCAAAAACATTCAGTACTTC. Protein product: CASSLWGKSKNIQYF.

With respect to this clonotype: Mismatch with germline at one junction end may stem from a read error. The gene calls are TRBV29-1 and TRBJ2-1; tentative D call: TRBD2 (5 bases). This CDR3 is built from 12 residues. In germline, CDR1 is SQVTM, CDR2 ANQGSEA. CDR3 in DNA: TGCAGCGTTGGCCGGACTCTCCATGATCAGTTCTTC. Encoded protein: CSVGRTLHDQFF.

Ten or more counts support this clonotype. The CDR3, as DNA: TGTGCCAGCAGCCTTCCAGCGGAGGTAGATACGCAGTATTTT. Its protein is CASSLPAEVDTQYF. The chain is built from TRBV3-1 and TRBJ2-3, with a weak D call TRBD2 (5 bases). V gave up 4 bases and J gave up 5 bases, with 13 bases separating them. Looked up from germline, CDR1 is LGHDT and CDR2 is YNNKEL (reference sequence). CDR3 length equals 14 residues.

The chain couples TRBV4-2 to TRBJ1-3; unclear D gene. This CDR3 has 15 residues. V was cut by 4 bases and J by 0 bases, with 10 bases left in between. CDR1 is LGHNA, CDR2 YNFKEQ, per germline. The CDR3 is CASSPQTNSGNTIYF. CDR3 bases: TGTGCCAGCAGCCCACAGACAAACTCTGGAAACACCATATATTTT.

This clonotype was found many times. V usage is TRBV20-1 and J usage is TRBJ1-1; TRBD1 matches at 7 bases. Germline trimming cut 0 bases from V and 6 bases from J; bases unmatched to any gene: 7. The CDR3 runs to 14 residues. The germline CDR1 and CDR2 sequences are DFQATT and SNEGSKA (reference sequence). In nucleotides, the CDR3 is TGCAGTGCTAGAGATACCAGGGGGAGTGCTGAAGCTTTCTTT. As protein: CSARDTRGSAEAFF.

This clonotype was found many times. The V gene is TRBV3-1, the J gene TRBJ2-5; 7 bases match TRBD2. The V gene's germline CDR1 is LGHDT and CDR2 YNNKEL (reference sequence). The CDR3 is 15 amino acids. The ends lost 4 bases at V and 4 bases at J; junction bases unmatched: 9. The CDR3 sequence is CASSRQGGRGETQYF. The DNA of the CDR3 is TGTGCCAGCAGCCGACAAGGCGGGAGAGGAGAGACCCAGTACTTC.

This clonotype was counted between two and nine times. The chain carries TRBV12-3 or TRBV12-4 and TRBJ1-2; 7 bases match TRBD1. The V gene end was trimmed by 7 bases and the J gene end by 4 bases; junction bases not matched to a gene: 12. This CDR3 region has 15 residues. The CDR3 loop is CASTTFGDRTYGYTF. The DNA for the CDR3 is TGTGCCAGCACTACCTTTGGGGACAGAACCTATGGCTACACCTTC.

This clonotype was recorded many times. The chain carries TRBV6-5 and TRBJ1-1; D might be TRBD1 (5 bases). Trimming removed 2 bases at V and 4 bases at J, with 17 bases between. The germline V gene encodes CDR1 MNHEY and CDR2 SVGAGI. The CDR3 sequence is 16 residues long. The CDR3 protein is CASSYLTPGLGTEAFF. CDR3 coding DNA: TGTGCCAGCAGTTACCTTACCCCGGGGCTCGGCACTGAAGCTTTCTTT.

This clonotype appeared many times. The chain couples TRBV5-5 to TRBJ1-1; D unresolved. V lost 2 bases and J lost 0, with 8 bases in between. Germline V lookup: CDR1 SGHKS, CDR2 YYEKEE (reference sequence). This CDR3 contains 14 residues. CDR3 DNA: TGTGCCAGCAGCTTCTCAACCATGAACACTGAAGCTTTCTTT. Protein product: CASSFSTMNTEAFF.

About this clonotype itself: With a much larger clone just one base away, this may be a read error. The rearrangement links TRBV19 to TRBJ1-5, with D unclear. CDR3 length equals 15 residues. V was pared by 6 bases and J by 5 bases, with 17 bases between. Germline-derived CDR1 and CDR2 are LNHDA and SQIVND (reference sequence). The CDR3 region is CASSVMTTRHQPQHF. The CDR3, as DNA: TGTGCCAGTAGCGTAATGACGACGCGACATCAGCCCCAGCATTTT.

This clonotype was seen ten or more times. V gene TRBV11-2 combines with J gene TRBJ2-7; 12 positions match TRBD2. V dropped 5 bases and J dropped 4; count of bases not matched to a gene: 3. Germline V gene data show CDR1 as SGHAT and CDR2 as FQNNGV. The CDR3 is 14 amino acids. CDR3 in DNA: TGTGCCAGCAGCCCCGGGACTAGCGGGTACGAGCAGTACTTC. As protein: CASSPGTSGYEQYF.

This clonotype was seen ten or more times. The CDR3 coding sequence is TGCAGCGTTGAGACTAGCGAGTCCTACGAGCAGTACTTC. It encodes CSVETSESYEQYF. The chain recombines TRBV29-1 with TRBJ2-7, with 8 bases that match TRBD2. The CDR3 is made up of 13 amino acids. Germline CDR1 SQVTM, CDR2 ANQGSEA. Trimming at V came to 3 bases and at J to 1 base, leaving 2 bases not matched to a gene.

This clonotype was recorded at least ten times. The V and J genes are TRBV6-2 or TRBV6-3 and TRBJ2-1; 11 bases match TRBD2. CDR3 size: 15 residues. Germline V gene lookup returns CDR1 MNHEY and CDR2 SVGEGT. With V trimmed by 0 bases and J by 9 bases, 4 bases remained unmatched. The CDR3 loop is CASSYSSGRGGEQFF. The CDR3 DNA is TGTGCCAGCAGTTACTCTAGCGGGAGGGGAGGTGAGCAGTTCTTC.

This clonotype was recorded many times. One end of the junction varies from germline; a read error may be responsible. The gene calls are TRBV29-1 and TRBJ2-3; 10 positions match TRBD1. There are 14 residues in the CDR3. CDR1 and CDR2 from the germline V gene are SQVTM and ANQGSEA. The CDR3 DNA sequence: TGCAGCGTGGGACAGGGGCATTCCCTCCCTCTCGGAAATTTT. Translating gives CSVGQGHSLPLGNF.